This T cell receptor (beta chain) was identified during a study of cytomegalovirus exposure and HLA in healthy donors. The PCR made use of 60 Vbeta and 13 Jbeta primers. Profiling relied on immunoSEQ multiplex PCR, and the TCRdb table lists in-frame clones only, not all of them. The repertoire holds roughly 100,000 clones, with around 75% as singletons. This CDR3 is 13 amino acids long. The germline V gene has CDR1 GTSNPN and CDR2 SVGIG (reference sequence). Trimming took 4 bases from V and 4 from J; bases not matched to a gene: 6. The sample taken for sequencing was PBMCs. This sequence joins TRBV30 and TRBJ2-7; 8 bases match TRBD1. The TCR comes from a man aged 25-45 years in good health and CMV-seropositive. CDR3 nucleotides: TGTGCCTGGACGACAGGGGTAGGGTACGAGCAGTACTTC. Protein product: CAWTTGVGYEQYF.